This T cell receptor beta chain was identified in a study of shared clonotypes between healthy human individuals. Findings and caveats of the study: Non-shared clonotypes had lower generation probabilities than clonotypes shared by all four sorted-subset donors.

As concerns this clone: The antigen remains undetermined.

CD45RO-negative, CCR7-selected cells formed the naive CD8 fraction, which excluded terminally differentiated effector memory CD45RA+ cells. Data came from immunoSEQ multiplex PCR; TCRdb stores just in-frame clones and leaves some out. This table has some 580,000 clones, roughly 98% appearing once. The germline gives CDR1 PRHDT, CDR2 FYEKMQ (reference sequence). The germline V and J ends were trimmed by 3 bases and 6 bases, with 18 bases remaining between them. This CDR3 spans 15 amino acids. The receptor was isolated from a man in his thirties or forties in good health. The sequencing input was naive CD8+ T cells sorted from blood. V is TRBV13 and J is TRBJ2-7; a possible D gene is TRBD2 (7 bases). The CDR3 sequence is CASSFSTWGGVEQYF. CDR3 DNA: TGTGCCAGCAGCTTTAGCACTTGGGGGGGCGTCGAGCAGTACTTC.